The entry below describes one T cell receptor (beta chain). The data are from a study of T cell changes during pregnancy in multiple sclerosis. This CDR3 comprises 16 residues. Germline-derived CDR1 and CDR2 are SGHTS and YDEGEE. After removal of 4 bases from V and 3 bases from J, the junction contained 12 bases not matched to a gene. Profiled with immunoSEQ multiplex PCR; TCRdb holds only in-frame clones, not every one. The profile shows 65,000 to 80,000 clones, 90% of them singletons. The TCR comes from a female donor with multiple sclerosis, enrolled in a pregnancy study. Sequences were derived from peripheral blood, sampled in the third trimester of pregnancy. The chain combines TRBV5-8 with TRBJ2-7; TRBD1 matches at 8 bases. CDR3 coding DNA: TGTGCCAGCAGCCCGGACGGGACAGGAATGTACTACGAGCAGTACTTC. Translating it yields CASSPDGTGMYYEQYF.